These 16 T cell receptor beta chains came from one sample sequenced in a study of metastatic and nonmetastatic thyroid tumors. No treatment had been given to any patient before thyroid surgery. TCRdb re-called the PCR reads with MiXCR. Seen here are tens of thousands of clones, approximately 12% observed once, and the top ten hold 7% to 9%. Sample: tumor tissue. Receptors originate from a female donor with papillary thyroid cancer or a benign thyroid nodule (not recorded which). Some clones in this sample may be carry-over from other donors' samples.

This clone was found a few times. The chain joins TRBV19 to TRBJ2-7, with D perhaps matching TRBD2 (6 bases). Germline assignment: CDR1 LNHDA and CDR2 SQIVND (reference sequence). The CDR3 spans 15 residues. V dropped 3 bases and J dropped 3 bases, with 15 bases sitting between them. The CDR3 nucleotides are TGTGCCAGTAGTATTTTTGGGACTCAGTGCTACGAGCAGTACTTC. It yields the protein CASSIFGTQCYEQYF.

This clone was seen ten or more times. The chain has TRBV3-1 and TRBJ2-3; D gene uncertain. Germline V gene sequence: CDR1 LGHDT, CDR2 YNNKEL (reference sequence). The CDR3 is made up of 12 amino acids. V shed 1 base and J shed 5 bases, with 4 bases lying between them. CDR3 in amino acids: CASSQGKDTQYF. The CDR3 DNA follows: TGTGCCAGCAGCCAAGGCAAAGATACGCAGTATTTT.

This clone was recorded many times. The genes are TRBV7-3 and TRBJ2-5; no reliable D call. This CDR3 spans 13 amino acids. Trimming pared 5 bases from V and 2 bases from J, leaving 9 bases between. CDR1 is SGHTA, CDR2 FQGTGA, per germline. In DNA, the CDR3 is TGTGCCAGCAGCGTCAACGGTCAAGAGACCCAGTACTTC. Its protein product is CASSVNGQETQYF.

This clone was counted ten times or more. The V and J genes are TRBV5-1 and TRBJ1-6; D not resolved. The V gene lost 3 bases and the J gene lost 9 bases, with 13 bases spanning the gap. Per germline, CDR1 SGHRS and CDR2 YFSETQ. The CDR3 has 14 residues. The CDR3 nucleotides read TGCGCCAGCAGCTCTTTTGACCGAAGTTCACCCCTCCACTTT. This codes for CASSSFDRSSPLHF.

This clone was observed a few times. The chain combines TRBV20-1 with TRBJ2-1; 10 bases are a match to TRBD2. The CDR3 extends over 14 amino acids. V was clipped by 5 bases and J by 6 bases; unmatched bases: 7. Germline loops: CDR1 DFQATT, CDR2 SNEGSKA (reference sequence). CDR3 in amino acids: CSASTSGPVNEQFF. CDR3 in DNA: TGCAGTGCTTCGACTAGCGGGCCAGTCAATGAGCAGTTCTTC.

This clone is a singleton in its sample. The chain uses TRBV5-4 and TRBJ2-7, with D possibly TRBD2 on 8 matching bases. Trimming cost V 1 base and J 9 bases, with 35 bases left between them. Germline CDR1 reads SGHNT; CDR2 reads YYREEE (reference sequence). The CDR3 consists of 20 residues. CDR3 sequence (DNA): TGTGCCAGCAGCTTGAAGGGTATTAGCGGGACAGAAACCGCCATACGAGGGCAGTACTTC. Amino acid sequence: CASSLKGISGTETAIRGQYF.

The chain recombines TRBV6-1 with TRBJ1-6; D may be TRBD1 (6 bases). The CDR3 loop spans 15 amino acids. Germline CDR1 and CDR2: MNHNS and SASEGT. V lost 6 bases, J lost 10 bases, and 19 bases lay in between. The CDR3 here is CASREVSGAGSPLHF. For the CDR3, the DNA is TGTGCCAGCAGGGAGGTATCGGGGGCCGGATCACCCCTCCACTTT.

This clone came up many times. The chain carries TRBV11-3 and TRBJ2-7; D not certain. CDR1 and CDR2 from the germline V gene are SGHNT and YENEEA. V lost 0 bases to trimming and J lost 6 bases, with 12 bases between them. The CDR3 is made up of 14 amino acids. In DNA form, the CDR3 reads TGTGCCAGCAGCTTAGATAGGCAGGCCCTCGAGCAGTACTTC. Protein: CASSLDRQALEQYF.

A remark on this clone: A much larger clone lies a single base off, so this may be a read error. The J gene is TRBJ1-1, the V gene TRBV12-5; no firm D call. The CDR3 sequence is 12 residues long. CDR1 and CDR2 (germline): LGHNT, FRNRAP. The germline V and J ends were trimmed by 5 bases and 6 bases, with 10 bases remaining between them. The CDR3 nucleotides are TGTGCTAGTGGTAAAAACGTGGCTGAAGCTTTCTTT. Its protein is CASGKNVAEAFF.

About this clone itself: It may be a read error: a sequence one base away is much more abundant. The J gene is TRBJ2-1, the V gene TRBV28, with D unclear. CDR1 and CDR2 from the germline V gene are MDHEN and SYDVKM. The V end lost 2 bases, the J end lost 8 bases, and 7 bases lay between the germline ends. The length of the CDR3 is 12 residues. The CDR3 DNA reads as TGTGCCAGCAGTTTAAAATGGGATGAGCAGTTCTTC. This codes for CASSLKWDEQFF.

This clone showed up many times. This sequence joins TRBV5-1 and TRBJ2-1, with D unclear. The CDR3 runs 13 residues. V lost 0 bases to trimming and J lost 3 bases, with 4 bases between them. Germline CDR1 and CDR2: SGHRS and YFSETQ. CDR3 nucleotides: TGCGCCAGCAGCTTGGGGGACTACAATGAGCAGTTCTTC. Amino acid sequence: CASSLGDYNEQFF.

This clone came up a few times. A much larger clone lies a single base off, so this may be a read error. This chain joins TRBV2 and TRBJ2-5, with D unresolved. V lost 1 base and J lost 5, with 11 bases in between. The germline gives CDR1 SNHLY, CDR2 FYNNEI. The CDR3 loop spans 14 amino acids. Here the CDR3 reads CASSEGGRNETQYF. For the CDR3, the DNA is TGTGCCAGCAGTGAAGGAGGTAGGAATGAGACCCAGTACTTC.

This clone was seen a few times. The chain links TRBV4-1 to TRBJ2-3; D perhaps matches TRBD1 (5 bases). The V and J ends lost 1 base and 7 bases respectively, with 18 bases between them. The germline gives CDR1 MGHRA, CDR2 YSYEKL. This CDR3 spans 16 amino acids. This CDR3 is CASSQGGTVLRNTQYF. CDR3 DNA sequence: TGCGCCAGCAGCCAAGGGGGCACGGTCCTGCGGAATACGCAGTATTTT.

This clone was observed a few times. This clone may be a read error of a much larger clone one base away. This rearrangement joins TRBV7-9 to TRBJ2-2; unclear D gene. V lost 4 bases to trimming and J lost 5 bases, with 14 bases between them. The V gene's germline CDR1 is SEHNR and CDR2 FQNEAQ (reference sequence). The CDR3 covers 15 residues. CDR3 sequence reads: CASSSITKKTGELFF. The CDR3 bases are TGTGCCAGCAGCTCTATTACAAAGAAAACCGGGGAGCTGTTTTTT.

This clone was seen a handful of times. Within the sample, other DNA sequences also encode this same CDR3. The chain carries TRBV6-5 and TRBJ1-4, with 9 nucleotides matching TRBD1. This CDR3 region has 15 residues. The junction had 10 bases not matched to a gene; V was cut back by 0 bases and J by 14 bases. The germline V gene has CDR1 MNHEY and CDR2 SVGAGI. The DNA of the CDR3 is TGTGCCAGCAGTTACTCTACAGGGGGCAATCGCAAGCTGTTTTTT. Protein product: CASSYSTGGNRKLFF.

This clone was observed many times. The V call is TRBV25-1, the J call TRBJ2-1, with a tentative D call TRBD2 (5 bases). CDR1 and CDR2 (germline): MGHDK, SYGVNS. With 6 bases removed from V and 10 bases from J, the gap between germline ends came to 16 bases. The CDR3 contains 13 residues. The CDR3 coding sequence is TGTGCCAGCAGGGCCCCAGCCGGGAACGAGCAGTTCTTC. This codes for CASRAPAGNEQFF.